This TCR beta chain was recovered during a study of CD8+CD57+ T cells in acquired aplastic anemia. Study-level background: Sorted CD4+ and CD8+ cells yielded DNA averaging around 3 ug.

Study results and caveats: Controls did not differ significantly from patients in CD8+ Simpson's diversity.

This clonotype occurred a few times. No antigen is known for it. It was genomic DNA that served as the template for profiling TCR beta VDJ and CDR3. TCRdb analysed the reads with MiXCR anew, one entry per CDR3 protein. The sample gives over 250,000 distinct CDR3 sequences, 45% to 65% of which show up once; roughly 1.2% is in the top ten. It was patients with CD8+CD57+ cell expansion by flow cytometry who were chosen for sequencing. At blood sampling, none of the patients had yet received therapy. The CDR3 has 12 residues. Trimming cost V 6 bases and J 8 bases; bases outside gene matches: 2. CDR1 and CDR2 (germline): SEHNR, FQNEAQ (reference sequence).

This receptor was taken from a human donor with aplastic anemia. Sequencing was performed on sorted CD4+, CD8+, or CD8+CD57+ T cells (not recorded which) from PBMCs. This sequence joins TRBV7-9 and TRBJ2-2; 8 positions agree with TRBD1. CDR3 in DNA: TGTGCCAGCAGAAGACAGGGGGGGGAGCTGTTTTTT. Residues: CASRRQGGELFF.